This TCR beta chain was recorded in a study of cytomegalovirus exposure and HLA in healthy donors. PCR involved 60 Vbeta and 13 Jbeta primers. Source study methods: A follow-up analysis tallied about 80 million unique TCR beta chains, roughly 11 million shared. Method: immunoSEQ multiplex PCR; TCRdb's copy keeps in-frame clones and lacks some. V, J and clone size were drawn from that table, and D and trimming were deduced from the DNA. The sample gives over 200,000 clones, about four fifths of which show up once; roughly 5% is in the top ten. This CDR3 contains 15 residues. Germline CDR1 reads MNHEY; CDR2 reads SVGAGI. With 4 bases removed from V and 8 bases from J, the gap between germline ends came to 20 bases.

This sequence joins TRBV6-5 and TRBJ1-2; TRBD1 might be the D (6 bases). The sequencing input was PBMCs. The receptor was isolated from a woman in her 40s in good health and CMV-seropositive. CDR3 region: CASSWNHADRKGYTF. Written as DNA, the CDR3 is TGTGCCAGCAGTTGGAACCACGCAGACAGGAAAGGCTACACCTTC.